The entry below gives a single T cell receptor beta chain sequence along with its context. The data were obtained in a study of blood T cell repertoires in COVID-19. The repertoire was sequenced with immunoSEQ multiplex PCR; TCRdb's copy has only in-frame clones and lacks some. The sample lists some 350,000 clones; about 90% were seen once. Individuals aged roughly 18 to 100 years were recruited from 20 to 25 US areas. Self-reported history from a screening survey and questionnaire set each donor's cohort. V lost 3 bases, J lost 1 base, and 1 base stayed unmatched. The CDR3 totals 15 residues. CDR1 is PRHDT, CDR2 FYEKMQ, per germline (reference sequence).

The sequence came from a woman in her twenties or thirties who had recovered from COVID-19. The chain carries TRBV13 and TRBJ2-2; 8 bases align to TRBD2. The specimen was PBMCs or T cells enriched from blood (not recorded which). The CDR3 protein is CASSLGLENTGELFF. CDR3 sequence (DNA): TGTGCCAGCAGCTTGGGACTAGAGAACACCGGGGAGCTGTTTTTT. Using reference TRBV13 and TRBJ2-2 for the parts outside the CDR3, the full variable domain is AAGVIQSPRHLIKEKRETATLKCYPIPRHDTVYWYQQGPGQDPQFLISFYEKMQSDKGSIPDRFSAQQFSDYHSELNMSSLELGDSALYFCASSLGLENTGELFFGEGSRLTVL.